Below are 14 T cell receptor beta chains sequenced from a single sample in a study of cytomegalovirus exposure and HLA in healthy donors. The PCR employed 60 Vbeta primers together with 13 Jbeta primers. Here immunoSEQ multiplex PCR was the method, and the copy in TCRdb shows in-frame clones only, minus some. The sample includes approximately 190,000 clones, roughly an eighth seen only once; the top ten take approximately 7.8%. The sequencing input was PBMCs. The source is a man aged 50-60 years in good health and CMV-seropositive.

This clone was seen more than once but under ten times. V is TRBV28 and J is TRBJ1-4; no definite D call. Trimming left V 5 bases short and J 2 bases short, with 18 bases between. CDR1 and CDR2 (germline): MDHEN, SYDVKM. This CDR3 region has 17 residues. This CDR3 reads CASSKRSTASTNEKLFF. DNA of the CDR3: TGTGCCAGCAGTAAGCGATCTACGGCCTCGACTAATGAAAAACTGTTTTTT.

This clone showed up just a few times. The chain combines TRBV7-2 with TRBJ1-4; 7 nucleotides align to TRBD1. CDR1 SGHTA and CDR2 FQGNSA come from the germline V gene. The length of the CDR3 is 15 residues. Unmatched junction bases numbered 3, after V lost 5 bases and J lost 0 bases. CDR3 amino acids: CASSAGTATNEKLFF. DNA for the CDR3: TGTGCCAGCAGCGCAGGGACAGCAACTAATGAAAAACTGTTTTTT.

This clone occurred a few times. The V gene is TRBV5-6, the J gene TRBJ2-7, with D possibly matching TRBD2 (5 bases). The CDR3 spans 12 residues. The V gene's germline CDR1 is SGHDT and CDR2 YYEEEE. The V gene lost 3 bases and the J gene lost 6 bases, with 10 bases spanning the gap. CDR3 sequence (DNA): TGTGCCAGCAGCTCCTGGACTGCCGAGCAGTACTTC. Its translation is CASSSWTAEQYF. The complete variable domain, with remaining parts taken from reference TRBV5-6 and TRBJ2-7, reads DAGVTQSPTHLIKTRGQQVTLRCSPKSGHDTVSWYQQALGQGPQFIFQYYEEEERQRGNFPDRFSGHQFPNYSSELNVNALLLGDSALYLCASSSWTAEQYFGPGTRLTVT.

This clone turned up a few times. This rearrangement joins TRBV9 to TRBJ2-1, with TRBD2 as a possible D gene (7 bases). This CDR3 has 16 amino acids. CDR1 is SGDLS, CDR2 YYNGEE, per germline. Trimming removed 5 bases from V and 2 bases from J, with 17 bases in between. CDR3 amino acids: CASSRLGGGAYNEQFF. CDR3 DNA sequence: TGTGCCAGCAGTCGCCTTGGAGGGGGGGCCTACAATGAGCAGTTCTTC. The whole variable domain, remainder taken from reference TRBV9 and TRBJ2-1, is DSGVTQTPKHLITATGQRVTLRCSPRSGDLSVYWYQQSLDQGLQFLIQYYNGEERAKGNILERFSAQQFPDLHSELNLSSLELGDSALYFCASSRLGGGAYNEQFFGPGTRLTVL.

This rearrangement joins TRBV2 to TRBJ2-4, with 9 bases fitting TRBD1. Per germline, CDR1 SNHLY and CDR2 FYNNEI. There are 15 residues in the CDR3. With 7 bases clipped from V and 5 bases from J, the junction kept 9 bases outside the gene matches. CDR3 residues: CASTPDRGIQNIQYF. The CDR3 bases are TGTGCCAGCACCCCGGACAGGGGAATCCAAAACATTCAGTACTTC.

The rearrangement links TRBV9 to TRBJ1-6; 9 bases map to TRBD1. The trim removed 2 bases at V and 3 bases at J, leaving 3 bases unmatched. This CDR3 contains 16 residues. The germline gives CDR1 SGDLS, CDR2 YYNGEE. This chain's CDR3 is CASSVTGQGYNSPLHF. The CDR3 DNA reads as TGTGCCAGCAGCGTGACGGGACAGGGCTATAATTCACCCCTCCACTTT.

This clone occurred a few times. The CDR3 DNA reads TGTGCCAGCAGTTCCCGGGACAACTCCTACGAGCAGTACTTC. It yields the protein CASSSRDNSYEQYF. The V and J genes are TRBV27 and TRBJ2-7; D is possibly TRBD1 (6 bases). Germline CDR1 is MNHEY and CDR2 is SMNVEV (reference sequence). The CDR3 is made up of 14 amino acids. V was pared by 4 bases and J by 0 bases, with 10 bases between.

This clone was seen a few times. A junction boundary mismatches the germline segment, possibly from a read error. This chain links TRBV2 with TRBJ2-5, with D unresolved. The CDR3 loop spans 14 amino acids. Germline lookup yields CDR1 SNHLY and CDR2 FYNNEI. CDR3 bases: TGTGCCAGCAGTGGGGTCCGGGTTGAAGAGGCCCAGTACTTC. This translates into CASSGVRVEEAQYF. Looking up the rest from reference TRBV2 and TRBJ2-5 gives the full variable domain: EPEVTQTPSHQVTQMGQEVILRCVPISNHLYFYWYRQILGQKVEFLVSFYNNEISEKSEIFDDQFSVERPDGSNFTLKIRSTKLEDSAMYFCASSGVRVEEAQYFGPGTRLLVL.

This chain uses TRBV19 with TRBJ2-5; 7 bases line up with TRBD1. The CDR3 has 14 residues. V dropped 5 bases and J dropped 2; count of bases not matched to a gene: 5. Germline CDR1 is LNHDA and CDR2 is SQIVND (reference sequence). CDR3 amino acids: CASSLGTVQETQYF. CDR3 in DNA: TGTGCCAGTAGTCTCGGGACAGTTCAAGAGACCCAGTACTTC.

This chain links TRBV6-1 with TRBJ2-2; perhaps TRBD2 as D (5 bases). V shed 5 bases and J shed 6 bases, with 16 bases lying between them. The germline CDR1 and CDR2 sequences are MNHNS and SASEGT. CDR3 length: 15 residues. CDR3 region: CASSLTAEGSGELFF. CDR3 nucleotides: TGTGCCAGCAGTTTAACAGCAGAGGGCTCCGGGGAGCTGTTTTTT.

The chain couples TRBV19 to TRBJ1-5; a weak D match, TRBD1 (5 bases). CDR1 and CDR2 from the germline V gene are LNHDA and SQIVND (reference sequence). V was trimmed by 1 base and J by 6 bases, leaving 13 bases between them. The CDR3 length is 15 residues. The CDR3 reads CASSIGTGGSQPQHF. CDR3 DNA: TGTGCCAGTAGTATAGGGACGGGGGGAAGTCAGCCCCAGCATTTT. Combining the CDR3 with reference TRBV19 and TRBJ1-5 gives the whole variable domain DGGITQSPKYLFRKEGQNVTLSCEQNLNHDAMYWYRQDPGQGLRLIYYSQIVNDFQKGDIAEGYSVSREKKESFPLTVTSAQKNPTAFYLCASSIGTGGSQPQHFGDGTRLSIL.

The rearrangement links TRBV23-1 to TRBJ1-5; 7 bases are shared with TRBD1. TRBV23-1 belongs to the ORF category, with a function that is uncertain. V lost 6 bases and J lost 2; bases outside the gene matches: 7. The CDR3 has 15 amino acids. The CDR3 loop is CASRTGFNGNQPQHF. CDR3 coding DNA: TGCGCCAGCAGGACAGGGTTTAATGGCAATCAGCCCCAGCATTTT.

Only a few counts were recorded for this clone. The chain links TRBV6-4 to TRBJ1-5; a possible D gene is TRBD1 (5 bases). Deletions cut 5 bases from V and 4 bases from J, with 9 bases between. Per germline, CDR1 MRHNA and CDR2 SNTAGT. CDR3 length: 13 amino acids. The CDR3 DNA is TGTGCCAGCAGTTCGGGGGGGAATCAGCCCCAGCATTTT. Translated, it gives CASSSGGNQPQHF.

DNA for the CDR3: TGTGCCAGCAGCTTAGAGAGCAATAGCAATCAGCCCCAGCATTTT. Amino acids: CASSLESNSNQPQHF. J is TRBJ1-5 and V is TRBV7-2, with D hard to call. The germline CDR1 and CDR2 sequences are SGHTA and FQGNSA. Trimming took 1 base from V and 0 from J, leaving 7 bases between them. The CDR3 is 15 amino acids.